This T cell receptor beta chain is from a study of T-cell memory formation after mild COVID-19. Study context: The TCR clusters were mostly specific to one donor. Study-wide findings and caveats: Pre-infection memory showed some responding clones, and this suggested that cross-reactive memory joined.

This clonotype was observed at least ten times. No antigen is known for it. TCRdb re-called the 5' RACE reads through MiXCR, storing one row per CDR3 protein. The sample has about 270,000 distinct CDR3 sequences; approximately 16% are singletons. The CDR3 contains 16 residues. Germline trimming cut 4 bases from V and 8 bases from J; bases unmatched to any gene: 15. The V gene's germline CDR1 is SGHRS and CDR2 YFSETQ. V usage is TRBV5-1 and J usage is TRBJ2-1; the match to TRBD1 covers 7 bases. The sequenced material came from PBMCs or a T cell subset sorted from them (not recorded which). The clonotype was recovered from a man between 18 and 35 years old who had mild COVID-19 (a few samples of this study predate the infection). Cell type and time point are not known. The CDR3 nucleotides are TGCGCCAGCAGCAACCGAGCCGGGACAGAAGGGGATGAGCAGTTCTTC. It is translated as CASSNRAGTEGDEQFF.